This T cell receptor beta chain was found in a study of shared clonotypes between healthy human individuals. Study-wide background: For every donor, three CD4 naive, three CD4 memory, two CD8 naive and one CD8 memory plates were used.

This clone was seen only once. The antigen remains undetermined. TCRdb's copy holds only in-frame clones and misses some; the assay was immunoSEQ multiplex PCR. The sample has more than 2 million clones; approximately 94% are singletons. Notes on the study in general: Researchers sampled only blood; tissue repertoires likely differ. Researchers found naive subsets generally carried larger estimated richness than memory subsets. Expectations were that clonotype sharing among donors would be affected by sequencing depth.

The trim removed 6 bases at V and 6 bases at J, leaving 13 bases unmatched. The CDR3 contains 15 residues. Looked up from germline, CDR1 is MNHEY and CDR2 is SVGAGI. The sequence came from a man aged 18 to 35 in good health. The chain has TRBV6-5 and TRBJ2-7, with 8 bases lining up with TRBD1. The specimen was naive CD4+ T cells sorted from blood. Sample subset: CD45RA+ positively selected. The CDR3 DNA reads as TGTGCCAGCAGGTCCACAGGGGGTCTTCCCCTCGAGCAGTACTTC. Translation gives CASRSTGGLPLEQYF.